A selection of T cell receptor beta chains follows, all from one sample in a study of identical twins. TCRdb re-derived calls from the 5' RACE reads in MiXCR, one entry per CDR3 protein. The sample holds around 550,000 distinct CDR3 sequences, roughly 15% seen once. These data were also reused for a study on yellow fever vaccine responses in identical twins.

The specimen was CD4+ T cells sorted from blood. The origin of the receptors is a woman aged 18-29 years in good health. Both conserved end residues are part of each CDR3. Each record gives: CDR3 protein, CDR3 DNA, clone size, V gene, J gene, D gene. D genes are given only for firm matches. A clone size is listed for some rows: how often the clone was seen (once, few, many), or a class if it is expanded.

cdr3_aa: CASSLAWAGDTQYF
cdr3_nt: TGTGCCAGCAGCTTGGCGTGGGCAGGAGATACGCAGTATTTT
clone_size: many
v_call: TRBV5-6
j_call: TRBJ2-3
d_call: NA

cdr3_aa: CASSRDRVDLRSGNTIYF
cdr3_nt: TGTGCCAGCAGTCGCGACAGGGTAGATTTACGCTCTGGAAACACCATATATTTT
clone_size: NA
v_call: TRBV6-1
j_call: TRBJ1-3
d_call: TRBD1

cdr3_aa: CASSYRGKITDTQYF
cdr3_nt: TGTGCCAGCAGTTATCGGGGGAAGATCACAGATACGCAGTATTTT
clone_size: few
v_call: TRBV6-5
j_call: TRBJ2-3
d_call: NA

cdr3_aa: CASGQGAFQETQYF
cdr3_nt: TGTGCCAGCGGGCAGGGGGCTTTTCAAGAGACCCAGTACTTC
clone_size: few
v_call: TRBV6-1
j_call: TRBJ2-5
d_call: TRBD1

cdr3_aa: CASSLGLAGAAETQYF
cdr3_nt: TGTGCCAGCAGTTTGGGGCTAGCGGGAGCCGCAGAGACCCAGTACTTC
clone_size: NA
v_call: TRBV12-3/TRBV12-4
j_call: TRBJ2-5
d_call: TRBD2

cdr3_aa: CASSGVPFETQYF
cdr3_nt: TGCGCCAGCAGCGGGGTCCCATTTGAGACCCAGTACTTC
clone_size: few
v_call: TRBV5-1
j_call: TRBJ2-5
d_call: NA

cdr3_aa: CSANRVETQYF
cdr3_nt: TGCAGCGCAAACAGGGTAGAGACCCAGTACTTC
clone_size: few
v_call: TRBV29-1
j_call: TRBJ2-5
d_call: NA

cdr3_aa: CASSAPAASQTYEQYF
cdr3_nt: TGTGCCAGCAGCGCGCCCGCGGCGTCTCAGACCTACGAGCAGTACTTC
clone_size: few
v_call: TRBV25-1
j_call: TRBJ2-7
d_call: NA

cdr3_aa: CASSSSGGSPLHF
cdr3_nt: TGTGCCAGCAGTAGTTCGGGGGGTTCACCCCTCCACTTT
clone_size: many
v_call: TRBV12-3/TRBV12-4
j_call: TRBJ1-6
d_call: NA

cdr3_aa: CASSLAKGDQPQHF
cdr3_nt: TGTGCCAGCAGCTTAGCTAAGGGAGATCAGCCCCAGCATTTT
clone_size: NA
v_call: TRBV7-8
j_call: TRBJ1-5
d_call: NA

cdr3_aa: CASVPTSAAAFTNTQYF
cdr3_nt: TGTGCCAGCGTCCCTACCTCGGCCGCTGCTTTCACGAATACGCAGTATTTT
clone_size: NA
v_call: TRBV7-6
j_call: TRBJ2-3
d_call: NA

cdr3_aa: CASSFPGFGTTEAFF
cdr3_nt: TGCGCCAGCAGTTTTCCAGGGTTCGGAACCACTGAAGCTTTCTTT
clone_size: NA
v_call: TRBV5-1
j_call: TRBJ1-1
d_call: NA

cdr3_aa: CASKLTGDEKLFF
cdr3_nt: TGTGCCAGCAAACTAACAGGAGATGAAAAACTGTTTTTT
clone_size: NA
v_call: TRBV6-1
j_call: TRBJ1-4
d_call: NA

cdr3_aa: CASSQGVQETQYF
cdr3_nt: TGTGCCAGCAGCCAAGGCGTACAAGAGACCCAGTACTTC
clone_size: many
v_call: TRBV3-1
j_call: TRBJ2-5
d_call: NA

cdr3_aa: CASSVLGVRADTQYF
cdr3_nt: TGTGCCAGCAGCGTCCTGGGGGTCCGGGCAGATACGCAGTATTTT
clone_size: NA
v_call: TRBV14
j_call: TRBJ2-3
d_call: NA

cdr3_aa: CATRLASGGSETQYF
cdr3_nt: TGTGCCACCAGATTGGCTAGCGGGGGTTCGGAGACCCAGTACTTC
clone_size: once
v_call: TRBV15
j_call: TRBJ2-5
d_call: TRBD2

cdr3_aa: CASTRDRGYAEQFF
cdr3_nt: TGCGCCAGCACCAGGGACAGGGGTTACGCTGAGCAGTTCTTC
clone_size: NA
v_call: TRBV10-1
j_call: TRBJ2-1
d_call: TRBD1

cdr3_aa: CSAAPSDRGGETQYF
cdr3_nt: TGCAGTGCCGCCCCCTCCGACAGGGGTGGAGAGACCCAGTACTTC
clone_size: few
v_call: TRBV20-1
j_call: TRBJ2-5
d_call: TRBD1

cdr3_aa: CASSYSGTATDTQYF
cdr3_nt: TGTGCCAGCAGTTACTCGGGGACTGCCACAGATACGCAGTATTTT
clone_size: NA
v_call: TRBV6-6
j_call: TRBJ2-3
d_call: NA

cdr3_aa: CASSLVVGAVKETQYF
cdr3_nt: TGTGCCAGCAGCTTAGTAGTAGGGGCGGTTAAAGAGACCCAGTACTTC
clone_size: NA
v_call: TRBV7-2
j_call: TRBJ2-5
d_call: NA

cdr3_aa: CASSQWVRLGTGELFF
cdr3_nt: TGCGCCAGCAGTCAATGGGTCAGGCTGGGGACCGGGGAGCTGTTTTTT
clone_size: NA
v_call: TRBV23-1
j_call: TRBJ2-2
d_call: NA

cdr3_aa: CASKIGGGNQPQHF
cdr3_nt: TGTGCCAGCAAAATTGGGGGCGGCAATCAGCCCCAGCATTTT
clone_size: NA
v_call: TRBV2
j_call: TRBJ1-5
d_call: NA

cdr3_aa: CSVRDREWTEAFF
cdr3_nt: TGCAGCGTGAGGGACAGGGAGTGGACTGAAGCTTTCTTT
clone_size: NA
v_call: TRBV29-1
j_call: TRBJ1-1
d_call: TRBD1

cdr3_aa: CAISESGQNNEQFF
cdr3_nt: TGTGCCATCAGTGAGTCAGGACAGAACAATGAGCAGTTCTTC
clone_size: many
v_call: TRBV10-3
j_call: TRBJ2-1
d_call: NA

cdr3_aa: CASSLEVFGATYEQYF
cdr3_nt: TGTGCCAGCAGCTTAGAGGTGTTCGGAGCAACCTACGAGCAGTACTTC
clone_size: few
v_call: TRBV7-9
j_call: TRBJ2-7
d_call: NA

cdr3_aa: CASSLPGGGGTEAFF
cdr3_nt: TGCGCCAGCAGCTTGCCGGGGGGAGGGGGCACTGAAGCTTTCTTT
clone_size: many
v_call: TRBV5-1
j_call: TRBJ1-1
d_call: NA

cdr3_aa: CASSISSATSHNEQFF
cdr3_nt: TGTGCCAGCAGCATCTCCTCCGCGACTAGCCACAATGAGCAGTTCTTC
clone_size: NA
v_call: TRBV7-2
j_call: TRBJ2-1
d_call: TRBD2

cdr3_aa: CASSLGWGPQETQYF
cdr3_nt: TGTGCCAGCAGCTTGGGTTGGGGACCCCAAGAGACCCAGTACTTC
clone_size: few
v_call: TRBV9
j_call: TRBJ2-5
d_call: NA

cdr3_aa: CASSLTVSYGYTF
cdr3_nt: TGTGCCAGCAGCTTAACGGTTAGCTATGGCTACACCTTC
clone_size: few
v_call: TRBV7-9
j_call: TRBJ1-2
d_call: NA

cdr3_aa: CSVEGERGKPYNEQFF
cdr3_nt: TGCAGCGTTGAAGGGGAACGGGGGAAGCCCTACAATGAGCAGTTCTTC
clone_size: NA
v_call: TRBV29-1
j_call: TRBJ2-1
d_call: NA

cdr3_aa: CASSLVTGAGETQYF
cdr3_nt: TGTGCCAGCAGTTTAGTTACAGGGGCGGGAGAGACCCAGTACTTC
clone_size: few
v_call: TRBV12-3/TRBV12-4
j_call: TRBJ2-5
d_call: TRBD1

cdr3_aa: CASSRTTGTGSSSEQFF
cdr3_nt: TGTGCCAGCAGCCGGACGACCGGGACAGGGTCGTCCAGTGAGCAGTTCTTC
clone_size: NA
v_call: TRBV3-1
j_call: TRBJ2-1
d_call: TRBD1

cdr3_aa: CASSGGGASTDTQYF
cdr3_nt: TGTGCCAGCAGCGGGGGTGGAGCCAGCACAGATACGCAGTATTTT
clone_size: NA
v_call: TRBV6-1
j_call: TRBJ2-3
d_call: NA

cdr3_aa: CASSELGISSTDTQYF
cdr3_nt: TGTGCCAGCAGTGAACTGGGGATCTCTAGCACAGATACGCAGTATTTT
clone_size: few
v_call: TRBV2
j_call: TRBJ2-3
d_call: NA

cdr3_aa: CASTSRGKTSSYNEQFF
cdr3_nt: TGTGCCAGTACGTCAAGGGGGAAGACTAGCTCCTACAATGAGCAGTTCTTC
clone_size: NA
v_call: TRBV19
j_call: TRBJ2-1
d_call: NA

cdr3_aa: CASSEFRTGRNTGELFF
cdr3_nt: TGCGCCAGCAGTGAGTTCCGTACAGGGCGGAACACCGGGGAGCTGTTTTTT
clone_size: NA
v_call: TRBV10-2
j_call: TRBJ2-2
d_call: NA

cdr3_aa: CSAEGLTSEAFF
cdr3_nt: TGCAGTGCTGAAGGGCTAACCTCTGAAGCTTTCTTT
clone_size: NA
v_call: TRBV20-1
j_call: TRBJ1-1
d_call: NA

cdr3_aa: CASGFGGEKLFF
cdr3_nt: TGTGCTAGTGGTTTCGGGGGTGAAAAACTGTTTTTT
clone_size: few
v_call: TRBV12-5
j_call: TRBJ1-4
d_call: NA

cdr3_aa: CASTDTSGSTSEQFF
cdr3_nt: TGTGCCAGCACCGACACTAGCGGGAGCACAAGTGAGCAGTTCTTC
clone_size: NA
v_call: TRBV28
j_call: TRBJ2-1
d_call: TRBD2

cdr3_aa: CSAAGQASNYGYTF
cdr3_nt: TGCAGTGCTGCGGGACAGGCATCTAACTATGGCTACACCTTC
clone_size: NA
v_call: TRBV20-1
j_call: TRBJ1-2
d_call: TRBD1

cdr3_aa: CATSASGQSYEQYF
cdr3_nt: TGTGCCACCAGTGCTTCGGGACAGTCTTACGAGCAGTACTTC
clone_size: few
v_call: TRBV24-1
j_call: TRBJ2-7
d_call: TRBD1

cdr3_aa: CATSSGLAGYNEQFF
cdr3_nt: TGTGCCACCAGCTCGGGACTAGCGGGGTACAATGAGCAGTTCTTC
clone_size: few
v_call: TRBV24-1
j_call: TRBJ2-1
d_call: TRBD2

cdr3_aa: CASSYSGTGDGEQYF
cdr3_nt: TGTGCCAGCAGTTACTCCGGGACAGGGGACGGGGAGCAGTACTTC
clone_size: NA
v_call: TRBV6-5
j_call: TRBJ2-7
d_call: TRBD1

cdr3_aa: CASSSEGVRNEKLFF
cdr3_nt: TGCGCCAGCAGCTCGGAGGGAGTCCGGAATGAAAAACTGTTTTTT
clone_size: NA
v_call: TRBV5-1
j_call: TRBJ1-4
d_call: NA

cdr3_aa: CASSFSSGFGNEQFF
cdr3_nt: TGTGCCAGCAGTTTCTCTAGCGGGTTCGGTAATGAGCAGTTCTTC
clone_size: few
v_call: TRBV6-5
j_call: TRBJ2-1
d_call: TRBD2

cdr3_aa: CASSPGLVVSYEQYF
cdr3_nt: TGTGCCAGCAGCCCGGGACTAGTCGTCTCCTACGAGCAGTACTTC
clone_size: few
v_call: TRBV3-1
j_call: TRBJ2-7
d_call: TRBD2

cdr3_aa: CSARDGGTQYF
cdr3_nt: TGCAGTGCTAGAGATGGGGGTACGCAGTATTTT
clone_size: NA
v_call: TRBV20-1
j_call: TRBJ2-3
d_call: NA

cdr3_aa: CSARDDHEQYF
cdr3_nt: TGCAGTGCTAGAGATGACCACGAGCAGTACTTC
clone_size: NA
v_call: TRBV20-1
j_call: TRBJ2-7
d_call: NA

cdr3_aa: CASTAGMNTEAFF
cdr3_nt: TGTGCCAGCACTGCAGGAATGAACACTGAAGCTTTCTTT
clone_size: NA
v_call: TRBV6-1
j_call: TRBJ1-1
d_call: NA

cdr3_aa: CASSLASYTDTQYF
cdr3_nt: TGTGCCAGCAGCCTGGCTAGCTACACAGATACGCAGTATTTT
clone_size: NA
v_call: TRBV3-1
j_call: TRBJ2-3
d_call: NA

cdr3_aa: CATSEPGTSGSLNTGELFF
cdr3_nt: TGTGCCACCAGTGAACCCGGGACTAGCGGGAGCCTGAACACCGGGGAGCTGTTTTTT
clone_size: few
v_call: TRBV24-1
j_call: TRBJ2-2
d_call: TRBD2

cdr3_aa: CASTPTSGGQDTQYF
cdr3_nt: TGTGCCAGCACCCCGACTAGCGGGGGTCAAGATACGCAGTATTTT
clone_size: few
v_call: TRBV12-3/TRBV12-4
j_call: TRBJ2-3
d_call: TRBD2

cdr3_aa: CASSPLANYGYTF
cdr3_nt: TGTGCCAGCAGCCCGTTGGCGAACTATGGCTACACCTTC
clone_size: many
v_call: TRBV12-3/TRBV12-4
j_call: TRBJ1-2
d_call: NA

cdr3_aa: CASSLRPGTSGQQSSYEQYF
cdr3_nt: TGCGCCAGCAGCTTGCGACCAGGGACTAGCGGGCAGCAGAGCTCCTACGAGCAGTACTTC
clone_size: few
v_call: TRBV5-1
j_call: TRBJ2-7
d_call: TRBD2

cdr3_aa: CAISESNRGKGLASPLHF
cdr3_nt: TGTGCCATCAGTGAGTCGAATAGGGGAAAGGGGTTGGCTTCACCCCTCCACTTT
clone_size: NA
v_call: TRBV10-3
j_call: TRBJ1-6
d_call: NA

cdr3_aa: CASSFSKLAKNIQYF
cdr3_nt: TGTGCCAGCAGTTTTTCCAAACTAGCCAAAAACATTCAGTACTTC
clone_size: few
v_call: TRBV27
j_call: TRBJ2-4
d_call: NA

cdr3_aa: CASSTQAISGNTIYF
cdr3_nt: TGTGCCAGCAGCACACAGGCTATCTCTGGAAACACCATATATTTT
clone_size: few
v_call: TRBV14
j_call: TRBJ1-3
d_call: NA

cdr3_aa: CASSDRLIHEQFF
cdr3_nt: TGTGCCAGCAGTGATCGACTCATACACGAGCAGTTCTTC
clone_size: few
v_call: TRBV2
j_call: TRBJ2-1
d_call: NA